This entry lists 8 T cell receptor beta chains sequenced from one sample in a study of T cell responses to AZD1222 COVID-19 vaccine. Sequencing used immunoSEQ multiplex PCR; TCRdb keeps in-frame clones, though not all of them. The table includes approximately 150,000 clones, about 89% detected once. This specimen consisted of peripheral blood, obtained 28 days after the second AZD1222 dose. The origin of the receptors is an adult who received the AZD1222 COVID-19 vaccine.

The chain joins TRBV19 to TRBJ2-2; 12 positions agree with TRBD1. V was clipped by 8 bases and J by 6 bases; unmatched bases: 10. CDR1 and CDR2 (germline): LNHDA, SQIVND (reference sequence). The CDR3 loop spans 16 amino acids. The CDR3 coding sequence is TGTGCCAGTCTAAACCGGGACAGGGGGCAGGCCGGGGAGCTGTTTTTT. Translating gives CASLNRDRGQAGELFF.

V and J are TRBV6-2 or TRBV6-3 and TRBJ1-5, with D uncertain. Germline V gene lookup returns CDR1 MNHEY and CDR2 SVGEGT. The CDR3 runs 16 residues. V lost 5 bases and J lost 5, with 19 bases in between. CDR3: CASSTRSRTADQPQHF. For the CDR3, the DNA is TGTGCCAGCAGTACCCGATCAAGGACCGCGGATCAGCCCCAGCATTTT.

This chain uses TRBV9 with TRBJ1-1; weak D call: TRBD1 (6 bases). The V end lost 3 bases, the J end lost 4 bases, and 13 bases lay between the germline ends. Germline loops: CDR1 SGDLS, CDR2 YYNGEE. This CDR3 comprises 14 residues. CDR3 DNA sequence: TGTGCCAGCAGCGGAACCGGGACATCCACTGAAGCTTTCTTT. This gives the protein CASSGTGTSTEAFF.

The rearrangement uses TRBV11-2 and TRBJ2-7; 7 bases match TRBD1. The V gene end was trimmed by 5 bases and the J gene end by 0 bases; junction bases not matched to a gene: 10. Germline CDR1 is SGHAT and CDR2 is FQNNGV. This CDR3 is built from 16 residues. The CDR3 sequence is CASSPRQGMSSYEQYF. Here the CDR3 DNA reads TGTGCCAGCAGCCCCCGACAGGGTATGAGCTCCTACGAGCAGTACTTC.

This sequence joins TRBV11-2 and TRBJ2-1; D is undetermined. V was pared by 3 bases and J by 8 bases, with 8 bases between. Germline V gene data show CDR1 as SGHAT and CDR2 as FQNNGV. This CDR3 has 12 amino acids. As DNA, the CDR3 is TGTGCCAGCAGCTTTATCGCACATGAGCAGTTCTTC. As protein: CASSFIAHEQFF.

The rearrangement uses TRBV5-6 and TRBJ1-1, with D uncertain. Looked up from germline, CDR1 is SGHDT and CDR2 is YYEEEE. The CDR3 totals 12 residues. Trimming left V 3 bases short and J 1 base short, with 4 bases between. The CDR3 DNA sequence: TGTGCCAGCAGCTCGCGGAACACTGAAGCTTTCTTT. This sequence encodes CASSSRNTEAFF.

This chain links TRBV28 with TRBJ2-2; no firm D call. The CDR3 is 12 residues long. Trimming removed 6 bases at V and 10 bases at J, with 12 bases between. Germline CDR1 is MDHEN and CDR2 is SYDVKM. The CDR3 protein is CASRGPGEELFF. The DNA for the CDR3 is TGTGCCAGCAGAGGACCGGGTGAGGAGCTGTTTTTT.

The J gene is TRBJ2-3, the V gene TRBV27; the match to TRBD1 covers 10 bases. Germline V gene lookup returns CDR1 MNHEY and CDR2 SMNVEV (reference sequence). The CDR3 sequence is 16 residues long. V was pared by 2 bases and J by 4 bases, with 6 bases of the junction left unmatched. The CDR3 nucleotides read TGTGCCAGCAGTTTAGGGGGACAGGGGTTGGCAGATACGCAGTATTTT. Translating gives CASSLGGQGLADTQYF.